This TCR beta chain derives from a study of blood T cell repertoires in COVID-19. How the authors handled the data: Amplification of reference gene primers was used by the study to estimate nucleated cell counts. This table comes from immunoSEQ multiplex PCR, and its TCRdb copy is limited to in-frame clones, with some not included. From that table come the V and J calls and clone size; the DNA was used to work out D and trimming. The sample holds roughly 500,000 clones; roughly 90% are singletons and the top ten take about 1.7%. V gave up 3 bases and J gave up 4 bases, with 7 bases separating them. The CDR3 has 13 amino acids. Germline V gene lookup returns CDR1 MNHEY and CDR2 SMNVEV (reference sequence).

This TCR was sampled from a woman aged 35 to 49 who had recovered from COVID-19. The genes are TRBV27 and TRBJ2-1; TRBD2 might be the D (6 bases). Sequencing was performed on PBMCs or T cells enriched from blood (not recorded which). CDR3 sequence: CASSLGLYNEQFF. The DNA for the CDR3 is TGTGCCAGCAGTTTGGGACTGTACAATGAGCAGTTCTTC.